The 5 T cell receptor beta chains below come from one sample, sequenced in a study of blood T cell repertoires in COVID-19. Data came from immunoSEQ multiplex PCR; TCRdb stores just in-frame clones and leaves some out. The sample holds about 230,000 clones; about nine tenths are singletons and the top ten take 11%. Sequenced input: peripheral blood. These TCRs come from a man between 50 and 59 years old with COVID-19, enrolled during active disease.

The chain recombines TRBV9 with TRBJ1-1; D gene uncertain. The CDR3 runs 13 residues. V gave up 0 bases and J gave up 5 bases, with 8 bases separating them. CDR1 SGDLS and CDR2 YYNGEE come from the germline V gene. DNA of the CDR3: TGTGCCAGCAGCGTAGGGGCACAAACTGAAGCTTTCTTT. It specifies CASSVGAQTEAFF.

CDR3 DNA sequence: TGTGCCAGCAGTTACCGCCCCGGACAGGGTGAGAATCAGCCCCAGCATTTT. Translating gives CASSYRPGQGENQPQHF. The genes are TRBV6-2 or TRBV6-3 and TRBJ1-5; 8 positions match TRBD1. The trim removed 2 bases at V and 4 bases at J, leaving 10 bases unmatched. Germline CDR1 and CDR2: MNHEY and SVGEGT. The CDR3 totals 17 residues.

J is TRBJ2-1 and V is TRBV5-6, with TRBD1 identical over 9 bases. The germline V gene has CDR1 SGHDT and CDR2 YYEEEE. CDR3 size: 15 residues. The ends lost 2 bases at V and 5 bases at J; junction bases unmatched: 5. CDR3 region: CASSLGTGSHNEQFF. The CDR3 DNA sequence: TGTGCCAGCAGCTTAGGGACAGGGTCCCACAATGAGCAGTTCTTC. The whole variable domain, filled in from reference TRBV5-6 and TRBJ2-1, reads DAGVTQSPTHLIKTRGQQVTLRCSPKSGHDTVSWYQQALGQGPQFIFQYYEEEERQRGNFPDRFSGHQFPNYSSELNVNALLLGDSALYLCASSLGTGSHNEQFFGPGTRLTVL.

This clone is labeled as medium-sized. This chain joins TRBV5-1 and TRBJ2-7; 10 bases fit TRBD1. From germline, CDR1 is SGHRS and CDR2 YFSETQ. The CDR3 spans 15 residues. V lost 5 bases, J lost 5 bases, and 10 bases stayed unmatched. The CDR3 nucleotides read TGCGCCAGCAGAGACACCGGGACAGGGGTCAACGAGCAGTACTTC. Translation gives CASRDTGTGVNEQYF.

This clone has more than one count but fewer than ten. The chain is built from TRBV30 and TRBJ1-1, with no clear D. This CDR3 has 13 residues. CDR1 and CDR2 (germline): GTSNPN, SVGIG (reference sequence). Trimming left V 3 bases short and J 2 bases short, with 10 bases between. CDR3: CAWRSRSNTEAFF. The CDR3 DNA sequence: TGTGCCTGGAGATCGAGGAGCAACACTGAAGCTTTCTTT.